The 3 T cell receptor beta chains below were found in one sample sequenced in a study of cytomegalovirus exposure and HLA in healthy donors. This PCR relied on a set of 60 Vbeta primers and 13 Jbeta primers. Using immunoSEQ multiplex PCR, the repertoire was profiled, and TCRdb retains in-frame clones only, with some absent. The sample has about 150,000 clones, roughly 83% seen once; the top ten hold less than 10%. Sequencing was performed on PBMCs. Every receptor here comes from a man under 40 in good health and CMV-seropositive.

The chain uses TRBV6-5 and TRBJ1-5; TRBD1 matches 7 bases. In germline, CDR1 is MNHEY, CDR2 SVGAGI. The CDR3 totals 16 residues. The V gene end was trimmed by 4 bases and the J gene end by 3 bases; junction bases not matched to a gene: 9. Here the CDR3 DNA reads TGTGCCAGCAGTTCCACCTTTACAGGGGACAATCAGCCCCAGCATTTT. Residues: CASSSTFTGDNQPQHF.

This clone has just a few counts. This chain links TRBV5-1 with TRBJ1-6; the D gene is possibly TRBD1 (6 bases). V was clipped by 0 bases and J by 6 bases, with 13 bases between them. The germline gives CDR1 SGHRS, CDR2 YFSETQ. The CDR3 totals 16 residues. CDR3 amino acids: CASSLVGQSGNSPLHF. CDR3 coding DNA: TGCGCCAGCAGCTTGGTTGGACAGTCGGGTAATTCACCCCTCCACTTT.

The chain links TRBV6-4 to TRBJ2-3, with D possibly being TRBD1 (6 bases). The CDR3 sequence is 11 residues long. V shed 8 bases and J shed 3 bases, with 6 bases lying between them. Germline V gives CDR1 MRHNA, CDR2 SNTAGT. As DNA, the CDR3 is TGTGCCAGCGACAGGACAGATACGCAGTATTTT. Translating gives CASDRTDTQYF.